A selection of T cell receptor beta chains follows, all from one sample in a study of immune cell composition in non-small cell lung cancer. This table comes from immunoSEQ multiplex PCR, and its TCRdb copy is limited to in-frame clones, with some not included. Of approximately 3,800 clones in the sample, approximately 79% are singletons; the top ten hold approximately 6.8%. The sequencing sample was made of lung tumor tissue. The receptor set was obtained from a human donor with non-small cell lung cancer. Both conserved end residues are part of each CDR3. A D gene is named only where the DNA matches it firmly. Size values are once, few and many counts, or a class for expanded clones, and some rows have none.

15 | . | TRBJ1-4 | . | TRBV6-5 | TGTGCCAGCAGTTTGCAACAGGGACGGAGTGAAAAACTGTTTTTT | CASSLQQGRSEKLFF
16 | . | TRBJ2-7 | few | TRBV4-1 | TGCGCCAGCAGCCAACTCCCGGCCGCGCGGGCGTACGAGCAGTACTTC | CASSQLPAARAYEQYF
14 | . | TRBJ2-5 | . | TRBV5-1 | TGCGCCAGCAGCTTGACCCCTTCGGGAGAGACCCAGTACTTC | CASSLTPSGETQYF
18 | . | TRBJ1-5 | . | TRBV21-1 | TGTGCCAGCAGCGAAGGACAGCCAGAAGACCTTAGCAATCAGCCCCAGCATTTT | CASSEGQPEDLSNQPQHF
15 | . | TRBJ2-5 | . | TRBV27 | TGTGCCAGCAGGGCGACATTCGGCTGGCAAGAGACCCAGTACTTC | CASRATFGWQETQYF
15 | . | TRBJ1-2 | once | TRBV6-5 | TGTGCCAGCAGTTACTCAATCGGGGTCGGCTATGGCTACACCTTC | CASSYSIGVGYGYTF
13 | . | TRBJ1-5 | . | TRBV19 | TGTGCCAGTCCCGCAGGCTACAATCAGCCCCAGCATTTT | CASPAGYNQPQHF
17 | . | TRBJ2-2 | . | TRBV10-2 | TGCGCCAGCAAGTTTGGGCAGGGGTTAGCGAACACCGGGGAGCTGTTTTTT | CASKFGQGLANTGELFF
10 | . | TRBJ2-7 | . | TRBV29-1 | TGCAGCGTTGTTACCTACGAGCAGTACTTC | CSVVTYEQYF
15 | . | TRBJ1-6 | . | TRBV6-1 | TGTGCCAGCACCCGCGACAGCTCCTATAATTCACCCCTCCACTTT | CASTRDSSYNSPLHF
14 | TRBD1 | TRBJ2-2 | . | TRBV27 | TGTGCCAGCAGTTTACAGGGGGCTACCGGGGAGCTGTTTTTT | CASSLQGATGELFF
21 | TRBD2 | TRBJ2-5 | . | TRBV7-6 | TGTGCCAGCAGCTTAGCGCTTATGGGGCTAGCGGGGGGGCCGCAAAAAGAGACCCAGTACTTC | CASSLALMGLAGGPQKETQYF
14 | . | TRBJ1-2 | . | TRBV5-6 | TGTGCCAGCAGCTTGAATCTTCCTAACTATGGCTACACCTTC | CASSLNLPNYGYTF
14 | . | TRBJ2-7 | . | TRBV18 | TGTGCCAGCTCACCCACGGAACTTTCGGGGGAGCAGTACTTC | CASSPTELSGEQYF
15 | TRBD2 | TRBJ2-3 | . | TRBV28 | TGTGCCAGCAGAGGGACTAGCGGGGGGACAGATACGCAGTATTTT | CASRGTSGGTDTQYF
13 | TRBD1 | TRBJ2-7 | large | TRBV5-1 | TGCGCCAGCAGCTACGGACAGGCCTACGAGCAGTACTTC | CASSYGQAYEQYF
15 | . | TRBJ1-6 | . | TRBV2 | TGTGCCAGCAGGGGCAGGGGCAATCCCCTGTCACCCCTCCACTTT | CASRGRGNPLSPLHF
12 | . | TRBJ1-3 | . | TRBV2 | TGTGCCAGCAGTGTGAGGTCCCACACCATATATTTT | CASSVRSHTIYF
14 | TRBD1 | TRBJ1-1 | . | TRBV6-1 | TGTGCCAGCACTCCACAGGGGGCGGGCACTGAAGCTTTCTTT | CASTPQGAGTEAFF
12 | TRBD1 | TRBJ1-1 | large | TRBV7-2 | TGTGCCAGCAGGATACAGGGGGCGGAAGCTTTCTTT | CASRIQGAEAFF
15 | . | TRBJ2-7 | . | TRBV4-1 | TGCGCCAGCAGCCAAGGGCAGGGGACCTCCTACGAGCAGTACTTC | CASSQGQGTSYEQYF
13 | . | TRBJ1-1 | . | TRBV11-3 | TGTGCCAGCAGCTTAAGCAATTCGCATGAAGCTTTCTTT | CASSLSNSHEAFF
13 | . | TRBJ1-5 | few | TRBV5-6 | TGTGCCAGCAGCTTGGCAAACAATCAGCCCCAGCATTTT | CASSLANNQPQHF
13 | . | TRBJ1-2 | large | TRBV6-5 | TGTGCCAGCAGTTTGAGGAAGTTCTATGGCTACACCTTC | CASSLRKFYGYTF
21 | TRBD1 | TRBJ2-3 | . | TRBV27 | TGTGCCAGCAGTTCCCTGAGACAGGGGGGCATCATATCGGTAAGGCCAGATACGCAGTATTTT | CASSSLRQGGIISVRPDTQYF
14 | . | TRBJ2-6 | . | TRBV6-5 | TGTGCCAGCTCGAGCACCTCTGGGGCCAACGTCCTGACTTTC | CASSSTSGANVLTF
12 | . | TRBJ2-3 | . | TRBV7-9 | TGTGCCAGCAGGAGTTCCGGGGATACGCAGTATTTT | CASRSSGDTQYF
16 | . | TRBJ1-4 | . | TRBV7-9 | TGTGCCAGCAGCTTAGGGTTAGATCCAACTAATGAAAAACTGTTTTTT | CASSLGLDPTNEKLFF
14 | . | TRBJ1-2 | . | TRBV6-5 | TGTGCCAGCAGTTACTCGGGGCACCGCTATGGCTACACCTTC | CASSYSGHRYGYTF
14 | TRBD1 | TRBJ1-4 | once | TRBV2 | TGTGCCAGCAGCGGGACAGGGGACAATGAAAAACTGTTTTTT | CASSGTGDNEKLFF
15 | TRBD1 | TRBJ1-6 | . | TRBV25-1 | TGTGCCAGCAGTGACACAGGGGGGAGGAATTCACCCCTCCACTTT | CASSDTGGRNSPLHF
16 | . | TRBJ1-4 | . | TRBV29-1 | TGCAGCGTTGGCTCACAGGGAGTATCAACTAATGAAAAACTGTTTTTT | CSVGSQGVSTNEKLFF
14 | TRBD1 | TRBJ2-2 | . | TRBV12-5 | TGTGCTAGTGGTTTAGGACAGGGCCGCGGGGAGCTGTTTTTT | CASGLGQGRGELFF
16 | TRBD2 | TRBJ2-1 | . | TRBV9 | TGTGCCAGCAGCGTTGGGACTAGCGGGGGGGCGTTCGAGCAGTTCTTC | CASSVGTSGGAFEQFF
16 | . | TRBJ1-1 | . | TRBV11-3 | TGTGCCAGCAGCCCCGGTTTGGGGGGATTGAACACTGAAGCTTTCTTT | CASSPGLGGLNTEAFF
17 | . | TRBJ1-5 | . | TRBV5-6 | TGTGCCAGCAGCTTGGCGCGGGGCATCAATAGCAATCAGCCCCAGCATTTT | CASSLARGINSNQPQHF
17 | TRBD2 | TRBJ2-1 | large | TRBV4-1 | TGCGCCAGCAGCCAAGCCCCGACTAGCGGGGGGTTCTATGAGCAGTTCTTC | CASSQAPTSGGFYEQFF
15 | . | TRBJ2-7 | . | TRBV7-9 | TGTGCCAGCAGCTTAAGACTGAGGGGGAGCTACGAGCAGTACTTC | CASSLRLRGSYEQYF
16 | TRBD1 | TRBJ1-4 | . | TRBV13 | TGTGCCAGCAGCTTGACAGGGGGCACAACTAATGAAAAACTGTTTTTT | CASSLTGGTTNEKLFF
13 | . | TRBJ1-2 | . | TRBV5-1 | TGCGCCAGCAGAGTAGACAGAAACTATGGCTACACCTTC | CASRVDRNYGYTF
14 | . | TRBJ1-3 | . | TRBV5-1 | TGCGCCAGCAGCTCAGACAGTCCGGGAAACACCATATATTTT | CASSSDSPGNTIYF
15 | TRBD2 | TRBJ2-3 | . | TRBV25-1 | TGTGCCAGCACGCTAGCGGGGGCACGGGGGGATACGCAGTATTTT | CASTLAGARGDTQYF
14 | . | TRBJ1-1 | . | TRBV5-1 | TGCGCCAGCAGCTTGGAGACTACGAACACTGAAGCTTTCTTT | CASSLETTNTEAFF
18 | TRBD1 | TRBJ1-6 | . | TRBV15 | TGTGCCACCAGCACTGGATGGGACAGGGAATCCTATAATTCACCCCTCCACTTT | CATSTGWDRESYNSPLHF
15 | . | TRBJ2-1 | . | TRBV7-2 | TGTGCCAGCAGCAAGAAGGCGGTCTCCTACAATGAGCAGTTCTTC | CASSKKAVSYNEQFF
16 | . | TRBJ2-5 | . | TRBV7-9 | TGTGCCAGCAGCTTAATCCAGCTAGAACTACAAGAGACCCAGTACTTC | CASSLIQLELQETQYF
16 | . | TRBJ1-3 | . | TRBV19 | TGTGCCAGTAGTAGAGAGACCCAATACTATGGAAACACCATATATTTT | CASSRETQYYGNTIYF
14 | . | TRBJ1-5 | . | TRBV7-2 | TGTGCCAGCAGCAAATACGCGCCAAATCAGCCCCAGCATTTT | CASSKYAPNQPQHF
14 | TRBD2 | TRBJ2-7 | . | TRBV5-1 | TGCGCCAGCAGCTTGGCGGGGGGGATCTACGAGCAGTACTTC | CASSLAGGIYEQYF
15 | TRBD2 | TRBJ2-2 | . | TRBV7-3 | TGTGCCAGCAGCTTAGGCGGGGGGCCCACCGGGGAGCTGTTTTTT | CASSLGGGPTGELFF
14 | TRBD1 | TRBJ1-1 | . | TRBV5-8 | TGTGCCAGCAGCTGGGGACAGGGGGCAACTGAAGCTTTCTTT | CASSWGQGATEAFF
16 | . | TRBJ1-3 | . | TRBV27 | TGTGCCAGCAGTTTATCCGGGAGCTTCTCTGGAAACACCATATATTTT | CASSLSGSFSGNTIYF
16 | . | TRBJ2-1 | . | TRBV7-3 | TGTGCCAGCAGCTTAACGACAGGTGAGGGAGATCGGGAGCAGTTCTTC | CASSLTTGEGDREQFF
14 | . | TRBJ2-7 | . | TRBV6-5 | TGTGCCACTAGTTCACCAGGGGTTGGGTACGAGCAGTACTTC | CATSSPGVGYEQYF
11 | . | TRBJ1-2 | few | TRBV19 | TGTGCCAGTAGTATCAATCATGGCTACACCTTC | CASSINHGYTF